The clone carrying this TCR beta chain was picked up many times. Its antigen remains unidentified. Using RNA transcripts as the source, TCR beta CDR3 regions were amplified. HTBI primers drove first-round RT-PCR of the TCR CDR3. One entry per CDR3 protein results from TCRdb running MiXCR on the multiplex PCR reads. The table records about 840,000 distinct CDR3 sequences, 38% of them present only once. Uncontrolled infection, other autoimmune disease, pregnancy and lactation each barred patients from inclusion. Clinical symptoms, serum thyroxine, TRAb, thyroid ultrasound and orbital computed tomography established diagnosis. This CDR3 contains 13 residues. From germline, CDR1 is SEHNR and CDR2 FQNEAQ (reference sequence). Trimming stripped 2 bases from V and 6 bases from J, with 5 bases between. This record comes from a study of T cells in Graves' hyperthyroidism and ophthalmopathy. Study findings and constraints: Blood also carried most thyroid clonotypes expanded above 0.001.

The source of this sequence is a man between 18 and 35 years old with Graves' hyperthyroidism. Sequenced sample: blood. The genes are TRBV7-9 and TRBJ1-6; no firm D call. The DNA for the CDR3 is TGTGCCAGCAGCTTAAGGGCTAATTCACCCCTCCACTTT. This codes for CASSLRANSPLHF.